The TCR beta chain under discussion was sequenced for a study of blood T cell repertoires in COVID-19. CDR1 is SGHVS, CDR2 FNYEAQ, per germline. This CDR3 is 13 amino acids long. The germline V and J ends were trimmed by 1 base and 6 bases, with 6 bases remaining between them. Original handling: It was from reference gene primer amplification that nucleated cell counts were estimated. Only in-frame clones appear in the TCRdb table, and some are missing; sequencing was by immunoSEQ multiplex PCR. The V and J calls and clone size are taken from that table; D and trimming were inferred from the DNA. The data contain about 120,000 clones, roughly 82% of them singletons.

The clonotype was recovered from a human donor in a cohort sampled during active COVID-19. The specimen was peripheral blood. The chain uses TRBV7-6 and TRBJ2-2; a weak D match, TRBD1 (6 bases). CDR3 in amino acids: CASSLGTAGELFF. CDR3 DNA sequence: TGTGCCAGCAGCTTAGGGACAGCCGGGGAGCTGTTTTTT. The full variable domain, in which reference TRBV7-6 and TRBJ2-2 provide the parts outside the CDR3, is GAGVSQSPRYKVTKRGQDVALRCDPISGHVSLYWYRQALGQGPEFLTYFNYEAQQDKSGLPNDRFSAERPEGSISTLTIQRTEQRDSAMYRCASSLGTAGELFFGEGSRLTVL.